This T cell receptor (beta chain) is from a study of shared clonotypes between healthy human individuals. Generated by immunoSEQ multiplex PCR, the TCRdb table keeps only in-frame clones and is missing some. Of 550,000 to 850,000 clones listed, over 65% were seen once; the top ten hold approximately 1.8%. The CDR3 is 14 residues long. The germline CDR1 and CDR2 sequences are SEHNR and FQNEAQ (reference sequence). V was trimmed by 3 bases and J by 0 bases, leaving 8 bases between them. The V and J genes are TRBV7-9 and TRBJ1-2; no reliable D call. The clonotype was recovered from a woman aged 25 to 39 in good health. Sequences were obtained from memory CD4+ T cells sorted from blood. The subset here: CD45RA-negative fraction. The CDR3 DNA is TGTGCCAGCAGCTTGATTCTCTCTAACTATGGCTACACCTTC. The encoded protein is CASSLILSNYGYTF.